This TCR beta chain was captured in a study of early T cells in non-severe SARS-CoV-2 infection (dated by TCRdb to the early 2020s). Background on the whole study: Because TCR sequencing relied on bulk RNA taken from unsorted whole blood, pairing of alpha and beta chains was not possible.

Set within a cohort of healthcare workers in London, UK, this nested case-control study involved weekly PCR testing of nasopharyngeal swabs along with blood sampling. Healthcare workers were recruited during the week of the UK lockdown, between 23 and 31 March 2020, and followed weekly for up to roughly 16 weeks. The method was 5' RACE. Sequencing was performed on a NextSeq 500. In the TCR library protocol, unique molecular identifiers were attached to individual cDNA molecules to correct for PCR bias and sequencing error. Both TCR alpha and beta chains were sequenced, and tight co-correlation was observed between alpha and beta sequence abundances in each sample. On the authors' methods: Decombinator V4 was used to annotate TCR sequences for V gene, J gene and CDR3. Expanded TCRs were defined as changing significantly between any two time points under a Poisson model with p below 0.0001. TCR abundances were normalised to the total number of TCRs sequenced per sample and were expressed as counts per million. MAIT TCRs were defined by TRAV1-2 paired with TRAJ12, TRAJ20 or TRAJ33, and iNKT TCRs by TRAV10 paired with TRAJ18. VDJdb, accessed on 1 November 2021, was searched for TCRs annotated for CMV, EBV and SARS-CoV-2, and TCRs annotated for more than one antigen were excluded. Through fastp at Q25 and MiXCR, TCRdb rebuilt clones from the public reads, retaining in-frame beta chains. CDR3 protein sequences are deduplicated, and each keeps its most common genes and DNA. The V and J calls, along with clone size, are taken from TCRdb and not from the paper's own processing. The sample table shows over 45,000 distinct CDR3 sequences, and around 6% are seen once. About 4.3% of the sample is in the top ten clones.

In its sample, this clonotype was seen many times. Its antigen remains unidentified. No per-base quality is available; no much larger clone lies one base away. General conclusions and limits of the study: VDJdb matching was skewed toward anti-spike CD8 responses and likely underestimated virus-specific expansions, missing private and CD4 specificities.

CDR3 length: 14 amino acids, cysteine to phenylalanine. Left in the record is the CDR3 DNA by itself, 42 bases read in frame from the first base. Trimming at the junction amounts to 2 bases on V and 4 bases on J, and the germline ends lie 8 bases apart. CDR1 is given as MNHEY and CDR2 as SMNVEV, both from the germline V gene (reference sequence). Sequencing was done on a sample of whole blood. This TCR was recovered from an adult who was a healthcare worker with PCR-confirmed SARS-CoV-2 infection or an uninfected control (not recorded which). The V and J genes are TRBV27 and TRBJ2-2; the D gene remains uncertain. This receptor carries the CDR3 CASSLRSVTGELFF. In nucleotides, the sequence is TGTGCCAGCAGTTTAAGGAGTGTCACCGGGGAGCTGTTTTTT.